This T cell receptor beta chain is from a study of Graves' ophthalmopathy and Graves' hyperthyroidism. To note about this clonotype: A much larger clone differs from this one at a single base, so this may be a read error.

RNA transcripts yielded amplified TCR beta CDR3 regions. HTBI-primed first-round RT-PCR preceded second-round multiplex PCR. TCRdb called the multiplex PCR reads again in MiXCR, with one record for every CDR3 protein. Counted here are hundreds of thousands of distinct CDR3 sequences, 40% occurring once; the ten biggest clones make up about 40%. This CDR3 is 15 amino acids long. Germline V lookup: CDR1 SNHLY, CDR2 FYNNEI. J is TRBJ1-2 and V is TRBV2; 7 positions agree with TRBD1. The origin of this receptor is an adult man with Graves' ophthalmopathy. Material for sequencing was peripheral blood. CDR3 loop: CASSERTGAHYGCTF. CDR3 in DNA: TGTGCCAGCAGTGAGCGGACAGGAGCACACTATGGCTGCACCTTC.